The clone carrying this T cell receptor (beta chain) was detected only once. These data originate in a study of blood T cell repertoires in COVID-19. Study summary: Whether acute or convalescent, the COVID-19 samples came from the United States, Italy and Spain. PBMCs, B-cell-depleted T cells, or T cells provided the cDNA or gDNA that made up the material.

Authors' methods: Nucleated cell number was recorded as an estimate derived from reference gene primer amplification. TCRdb keeps only in-frame clones here, not all; method: immunoSEQ multiplex PCR. V and J calls plus clone size are reproduced from that table; the DNA served to infer D and trimming. Among 150,000 to 250,000 clones listed, about 80% were seen once. The CDR3 consists of 12 residues. Between the trimmed V and J ends, which lost 4 bases and 8 bases, there was a span of 11 bases. CDR1 and CDR2 (germline): KGHSH, LQKENI. V is TRBV18 and J is TRBJ1-2; D gene ambiguous. The sequenced sample consisted of peripheral blood. This TCR was sampled from a human donor with acute or convalescent COVID-19. The donor label of this sample is uncertain. The CDR3 nucleotides are TGTGCCAGCTCACAGGACTCTGGCGGCTACACCTTC. Its protein product is CASSQDSGGYTF.